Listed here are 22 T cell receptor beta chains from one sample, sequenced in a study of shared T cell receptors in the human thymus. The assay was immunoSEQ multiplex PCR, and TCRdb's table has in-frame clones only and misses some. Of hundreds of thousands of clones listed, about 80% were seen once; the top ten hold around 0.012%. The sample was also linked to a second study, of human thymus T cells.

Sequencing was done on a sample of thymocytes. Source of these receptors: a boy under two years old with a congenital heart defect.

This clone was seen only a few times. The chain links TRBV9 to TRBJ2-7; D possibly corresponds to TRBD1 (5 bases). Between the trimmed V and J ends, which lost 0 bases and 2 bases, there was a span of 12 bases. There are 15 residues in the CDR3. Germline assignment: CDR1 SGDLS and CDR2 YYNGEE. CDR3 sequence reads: CASSVDWTTTYEQYF. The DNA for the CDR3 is TGTGCCAGCAGCGTAGATTGGACAACCACCTACGAGCAGTACTTC.

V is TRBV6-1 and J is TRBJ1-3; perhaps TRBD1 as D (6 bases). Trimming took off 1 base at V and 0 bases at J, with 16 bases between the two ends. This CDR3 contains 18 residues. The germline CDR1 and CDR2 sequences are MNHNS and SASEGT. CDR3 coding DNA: TGTGCCAGCAGTGAAGGGCTACTCGCGACAGGCTCTGGAAACACCATATATTTT. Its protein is CASSEGLLATGSGNTIYF.

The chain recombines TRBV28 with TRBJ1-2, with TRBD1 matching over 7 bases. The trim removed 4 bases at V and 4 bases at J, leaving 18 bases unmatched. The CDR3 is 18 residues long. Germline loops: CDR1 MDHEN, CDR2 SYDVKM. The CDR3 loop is CASSSPPGQARQGYGYTF. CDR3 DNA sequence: TGTGCCAGCAGTTCGCCCCCTGGACAGGCCAGGCAAGGCTATGGCTACACCTTC.

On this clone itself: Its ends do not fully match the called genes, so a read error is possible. The CDR3 protein is CASRTRAGSIAF. In DNA, the CDR3 is TGTGCCAGCAGAACGCGAGCAGGCTCTATCGCCTTC. The V gene is TRBV27, the J gene TRBJ1-2; D remains unclear. The CDR3 consists of 12 residues. Germline V lookup: CDR1 MNHEY, CDR2 SMNVEV (reference sequence).

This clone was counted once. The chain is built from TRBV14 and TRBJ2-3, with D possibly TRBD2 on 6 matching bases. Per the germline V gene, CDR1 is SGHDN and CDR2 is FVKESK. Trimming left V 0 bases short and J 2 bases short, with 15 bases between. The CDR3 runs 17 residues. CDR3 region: CASSQDHTGGDTDTQYF. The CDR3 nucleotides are TGTGCCAGCAGCCAAGACCACACCGGAGGGGACACAGATACGCAGTATTTT.

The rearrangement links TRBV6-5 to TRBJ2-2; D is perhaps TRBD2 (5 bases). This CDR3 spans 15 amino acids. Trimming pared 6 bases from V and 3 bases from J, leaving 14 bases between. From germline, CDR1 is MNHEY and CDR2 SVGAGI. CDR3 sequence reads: CASRRASGDTGELFF. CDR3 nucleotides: TGTGCCAGCAGGAGGGCTAGTGGGGACACCGGGGAGCTGTTTTTT.

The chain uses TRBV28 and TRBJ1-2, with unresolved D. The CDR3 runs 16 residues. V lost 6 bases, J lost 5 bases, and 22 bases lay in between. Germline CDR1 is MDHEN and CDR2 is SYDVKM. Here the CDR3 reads CASRPTPPDTSYGYTF. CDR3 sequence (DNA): TGTGCCAGCAGGCCAACCCCCCCCGACACGTCGTATGGCTACACCTTC.

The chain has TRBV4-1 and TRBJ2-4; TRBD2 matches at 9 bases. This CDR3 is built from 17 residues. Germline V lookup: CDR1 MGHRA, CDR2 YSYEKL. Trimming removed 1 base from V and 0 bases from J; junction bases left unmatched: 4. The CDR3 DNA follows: TGCGCCAGCAGCCAAGGAACTAGCGGGTTAGCCAAAAACATTCAGTACTTC. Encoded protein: CASSQGTSGLAKNIQYF.

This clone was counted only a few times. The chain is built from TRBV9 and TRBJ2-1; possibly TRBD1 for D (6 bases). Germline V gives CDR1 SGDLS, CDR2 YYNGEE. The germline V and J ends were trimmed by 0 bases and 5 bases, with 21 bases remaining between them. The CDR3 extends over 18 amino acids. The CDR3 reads CASSVADRIPPRDNEQFF. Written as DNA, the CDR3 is TGTGCCAGCAGCGTAGCCGACAGGATCCCCCCGAGAGACAATGAGCAGTTCTTC.

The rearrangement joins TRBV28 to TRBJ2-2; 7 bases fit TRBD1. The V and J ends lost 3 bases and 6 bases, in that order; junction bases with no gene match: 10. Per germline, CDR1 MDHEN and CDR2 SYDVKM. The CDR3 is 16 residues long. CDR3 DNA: TGTGCCAGCAGTTTTCGGACAGGTGAAGACGCCGGGGAGCTGTTTTTT. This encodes CASSFRTGEDAGELFF. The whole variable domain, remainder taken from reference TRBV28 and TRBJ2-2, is DVKVTQSSRYLVKRTGEKVFLECVQDMDHENMFWYRQDPGLGLRLIYFSYDVKMKEKGDIPEGYSVSREKKERFSLILESASTNQTSMYLCASSFRTGEDAGELFFGEGSRLTVL.

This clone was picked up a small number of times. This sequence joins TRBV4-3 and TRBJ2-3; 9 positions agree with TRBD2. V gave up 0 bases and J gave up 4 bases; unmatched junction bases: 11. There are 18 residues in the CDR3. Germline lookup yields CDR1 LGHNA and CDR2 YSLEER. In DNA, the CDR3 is TGCGCCAGCAGCCAAGATCTGGTAGCGGGAGTTTTCTCAGATACGCAGTATTTT. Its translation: CASSQDLVAGVFSDTQYF.

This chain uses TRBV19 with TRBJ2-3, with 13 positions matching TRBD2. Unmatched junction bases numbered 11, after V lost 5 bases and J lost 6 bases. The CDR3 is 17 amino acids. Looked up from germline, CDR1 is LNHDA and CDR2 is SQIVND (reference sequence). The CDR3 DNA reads TGTGCCAGTAGTCTACCCGGACTAGCGGGAGATCCGGATACGCAGTATTTT. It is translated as CASSLPGLAGDPDTQYF.

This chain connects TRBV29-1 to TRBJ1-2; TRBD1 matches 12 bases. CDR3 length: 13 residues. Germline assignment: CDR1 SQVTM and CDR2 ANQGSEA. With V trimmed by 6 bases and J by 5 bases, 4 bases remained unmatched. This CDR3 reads CSVRDRGPYGYTF. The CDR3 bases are TGCAGCGTGCGGGACAGGGGGCCTTATGGCTACACCTTC.

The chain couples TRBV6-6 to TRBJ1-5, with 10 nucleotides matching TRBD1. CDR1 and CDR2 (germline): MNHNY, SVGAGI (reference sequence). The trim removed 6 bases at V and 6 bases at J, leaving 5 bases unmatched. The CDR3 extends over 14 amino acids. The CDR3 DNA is TGTGCCAGCAGCTCGACAGGGGGCGGTCAGCCCCAGCATTTT. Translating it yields CASSSTGGGQPQHF.

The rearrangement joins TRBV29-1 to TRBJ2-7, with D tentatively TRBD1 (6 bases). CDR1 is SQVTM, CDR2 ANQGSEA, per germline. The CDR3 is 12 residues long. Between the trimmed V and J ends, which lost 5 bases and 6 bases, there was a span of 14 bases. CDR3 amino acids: CSVLDSPCEQYF. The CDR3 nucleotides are TGCAGCGTTTTGGACAGCCCCTGCGAGCAGTACTTC.

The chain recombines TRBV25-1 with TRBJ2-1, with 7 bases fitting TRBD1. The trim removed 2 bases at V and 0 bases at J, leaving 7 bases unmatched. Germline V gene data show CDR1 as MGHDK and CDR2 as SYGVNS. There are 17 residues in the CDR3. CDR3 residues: CASSETQTGSSYNEQFF. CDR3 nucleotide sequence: TGTGCCAGCAGTGAAACCCAGACAGGGAGCTCCTACAATGAGCAGTTCTTC.

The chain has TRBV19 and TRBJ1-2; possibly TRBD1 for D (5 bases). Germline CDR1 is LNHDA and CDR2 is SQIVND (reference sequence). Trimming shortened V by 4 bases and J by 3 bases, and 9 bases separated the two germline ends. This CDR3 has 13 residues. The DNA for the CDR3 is TGTGCCAGTAGTACCCGGGGGGACTATGGCTACACCTTC. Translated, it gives CASSTRGDYGYTF.

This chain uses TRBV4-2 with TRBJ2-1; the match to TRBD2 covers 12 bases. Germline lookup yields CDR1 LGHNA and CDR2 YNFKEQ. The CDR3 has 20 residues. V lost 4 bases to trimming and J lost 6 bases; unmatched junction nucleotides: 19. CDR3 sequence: CASSLGRLTSGSPPPNEQFF. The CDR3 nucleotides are TGTGCCAGCAGCCTGGGAAGGTTGACTAGCGGGAGTCCGCCCCCCAATGAGCAGTTCTTC.

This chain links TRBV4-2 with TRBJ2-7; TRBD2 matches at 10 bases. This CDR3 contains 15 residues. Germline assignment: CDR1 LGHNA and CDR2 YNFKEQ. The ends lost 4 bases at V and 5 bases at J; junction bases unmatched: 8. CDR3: CASSLLKREGHEQYF. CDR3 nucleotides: TGTGCCAGCAGCCTTCTAAAGCGGGAGGGCCACGAGCAGTACTTC.

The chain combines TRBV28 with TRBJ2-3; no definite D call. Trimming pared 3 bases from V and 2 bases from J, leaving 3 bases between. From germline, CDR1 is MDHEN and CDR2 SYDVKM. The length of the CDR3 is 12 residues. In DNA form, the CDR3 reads TGTGCCAGCAGTTTTAACACAGATACGCAGTATTTT. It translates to CASSFNTDTQYF.

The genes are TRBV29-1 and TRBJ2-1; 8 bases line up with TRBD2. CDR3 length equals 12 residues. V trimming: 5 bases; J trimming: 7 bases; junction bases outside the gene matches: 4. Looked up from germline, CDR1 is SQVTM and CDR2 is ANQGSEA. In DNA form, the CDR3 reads TGCAGCGTTTCTAGCGGGCGAAATGAGCAGTTCTTC. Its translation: CSVSSGRNEQFF.

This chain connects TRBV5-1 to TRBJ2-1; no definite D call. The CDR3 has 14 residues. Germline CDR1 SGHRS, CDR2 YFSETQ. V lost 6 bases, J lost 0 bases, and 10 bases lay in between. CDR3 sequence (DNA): TGCGCCAGCACCCTCCCGAGCTCCTACAATGAGCAGTTCTTC. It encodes CASTLPSSYNEQFF.